This paragraph reports one TCR beta chain. Its specificity is not known. The data originate from a study of cytomegalovirus exposure and HLA in healthy donors. Overall study results and limits: Researchers reported that a few CMV-associated chains were confirmed in vitro as CMV antigen-specific. The likely origin of a cluster of highly shared sequence variants was a sequencing artifact. Trimming of TCR beta V- and J-genes showed a link, identified in a later analysis, to a missense DCLRE1C variant.

The PCR ran on 60 Vbeta and 13 Jbeta primers. TCRdb's table, derived via immunoSEQ multiplex PCR, lists solely in-frame clones and lacks some. The sample has over 150,000 clones; around 80% are singletons. The CDR3 runs to 13 residues. Trimming stripped 2 bases from V and 3 bases from J, with 8 bases between. Looked up from germline, CDR1 is SGDLS and CDR2 is YYNGEE. This receptor was identified in a boy younger than 10 in good health and CMV-seronegative. The sequenced material came from PBMCs. The rearrangement joins TRBV9 to TRBJ1-1; D possibly corresponds to TRBD1 (5 bases). The DNA of the CDR3 is TGTGCCAGCAGCGTGGGACTTTACACTGAAGCTTTCTTT. Amino acids: CASSVGLYTEAFF. Looking up the rest from reference TRBV9 and TRBJ1-1 gives the full variable domain: DSGVTQTPKHLITATGQRVTLRCSPRSGDLSVYWYQQSLDQGLQFLIQYYNGEERAKGNILERFSAQQFPDLHSELNLSSLELGDSALYFCASSVGLYTEAFFGQGTRLTVV.